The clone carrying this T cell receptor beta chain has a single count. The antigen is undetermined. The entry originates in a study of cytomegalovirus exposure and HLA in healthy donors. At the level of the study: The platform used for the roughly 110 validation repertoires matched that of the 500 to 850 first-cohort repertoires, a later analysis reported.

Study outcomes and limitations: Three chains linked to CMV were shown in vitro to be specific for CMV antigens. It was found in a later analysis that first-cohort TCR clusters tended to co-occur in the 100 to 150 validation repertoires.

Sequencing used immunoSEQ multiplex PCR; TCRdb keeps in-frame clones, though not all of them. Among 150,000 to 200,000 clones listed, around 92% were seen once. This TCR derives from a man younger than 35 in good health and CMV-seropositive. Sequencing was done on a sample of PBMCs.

The CDR3 sequence is CASSPETASYEQYF. DNA for the CDR3: TGTGCCAGCTCACCAGAGACAGCATCCTACGAGCAGTACTTC. The V call is TRBV18, the J call TRBJ2-7; possible D gene TRBD1, 5 bases. The V and J ends lost 2 bases and 1 base respectively, with 9 bases between them. The CDR3 has 14 amino acids. The germline V gene encodes CDR1 KGHSH and CDR2 LQKENI.